Each of the 13 T cell receptor beta chains below was sequenced from the same sample in a study of blood T cell repertoires in COVID-19. Method: immunoSEQ multiplex PCR; TCRdb's copy keeps in-frame clones and lacks some. The sample has about 140,000 clones, about 82% seen once. Sequencing was carried out using peripheral blood. Receptor source: a man between 45 and 60 years old with acute or convalescent COVID-19.

The rearrangement links TRBV11-3 to TRBJ2-1; the D gene is possibly TRBD1 (6 bases). Looked up from germline, CDR1 is SGHNT and CDR2 is YENEEA. With 6 bases removed from V and 1 base from J, the gap between germline ends came to 19 bases. This CDR3 is built from 17 residues. CDR3 loop: CASRIVTGLGSYNEQFF. CDR3 nucleotides: TGTGCCAGCAGAATCGTTACAGGGCTAGGGTCCTACAATGAGCAGTTCTTC.

The rearrangement joins TRBV28 to TRBJ1-5; D not resolved. The CDR3 sequence is 14 residues long. CDR1 is MDHEN, CDR2 SYDVKM, per germline. With 6 bases removed from V and 7 bases from J, the gap between germline ends came to 16 bases. Written as DNA, the CDR3 is TGTGCCAGCAGCACCTACAGAACTGGACAGCCCCAGCATTTT. Translation: CASSTYRTGQPQHF.

V and J are TRBV3-1 (or the pseudogene TRBV3-2) and TRBJ1-5; D is undetermined. Trimming cost V 3 bases and J 5 bases, with 14 bases left between them. Germline V lookup: CDR1 LGHDT, CDR2 YNNKEL (reference sequence). The CDR3 spans 15 residues. This CDR3 is CASSHGLIRDQPQHF. CDR3 bases: TGTGCCAGCAGCCACGGACTTATACGGGATCAGCCCCAGCATTTT.

The V call is TRBV12-3 or TRBV12-4, the J call TRBJ2-3; D unresolved. Trimming removed 1 base at V and 6 bases at J, with 5 bases between. The CDR3 is made up of 12 amino acids. The CDR3 spells CASSLGRDTQYF. The CDR3 DNA reads TGTGCCAGCAGTTTAGGTCGGGATACGCAGTATTTT.

The V and J genes are TRBV6-2 or TRBV6-3 and TRBJ2-5, with TRBD1 matching 7 bases. Looked up from germline, CDR1 is MNHEY and CDR2 is SVGEGT. The CDR3 consists of 16 residues. The trim removed 6 bases at V and 10 bases at J, leaving 20 bases unmatched. CDR3 in DNA: TGTGCCAGCAGCAGCACACCGGGACAGAGTTGGAACGGCCAGTACTTC. Translated: CASSSTPGQSWNGQYF.

The genes are TRBV11-2 and TRBJ1-3; 8 bases are shared with TRBD1. The CDR3 length is 16 residues. Trimming cost V 2 bases and J 4 bases; bases outside gene matches: 7. The germline CDR1 and CDR2 sequences are SGHAT and FQNNGV. CDR3 DNA: TGTGCCAGCAGCTTAACCTTCAGGGGGCACGGAAACACCATATATTTT. The encoded protein is CASSLTFRGHGNTIYF.

This clone was found a few times. The chain couples TRBV12-3 or TRBV12-4 to TRBJ1-1, with D tentatively TRBD1 (6 bases). The CDR3 length is 13 residues. V was shortened by 4 bases and J by 3 bases, with 9 bases between the two germline ends. CDR3 amino acids: CASSWTEHTEAFF. In nucleotides, the CDR3 is TGTGCCAGCAGTTGGACAGAGCACACTGAAGCTTTCTTT.

The chain carries TRBV11-3 and TRBJ2-2, with 11 nucleotides matching TRBD1. Germline values: CDR1 SGHNT, CDR2 YENEEA. Trimming removed 4 bases from V and 5 bases from J; junction bases left unmatched: 3. The CDR3 contains 15 residues. The CDR3 DNA reads as TGTGCCAGCAGCTCGGGACAGGGGGGAACCGGGGAGCTGTTTTTT. This gives the protein CASSSGQGGTGELFF.

This clone was detected once. The chain has TRBV10-3 and TRBJ2-7, with a tentative D call TRBD1 (6 bases). The CDR3 covers 13 residues. In germline, CDR1 is ENHRY, CDR2 SYGVKD. The V end was cut by 6 bases, the J end by 6 bases, with 15 bases between. CDR3 bases: TGTGCCATCAGCAGCACAGGGCTCTTCGAGCAGTACTTC. It codes for CAISSTGLFEQYF.

J is TRBJ2-7 and V is TRBV10-2, with 7 bases that match TRBD2. CDR1 and CDR2 from the germline V gene are WSHSY and SAAADI. The CDR3 is 13 residues long. J gave up 6 bases and V 3 bases, and 5 bases lay outside the gene matches. The CDR3 DNA sequence: TGCGCCAGCAGTGATCTTACTAGCGCCGAGCAGTACTTC. It translates to CASSDLTSAEQYF.

V is TRBV19 and J is TRBJ1-5; 10 nucleotides agree with TRBD1. V lost 3 bases and J lost 5; bases outside the gene matches: 7. Germline V gene data show CDR1 as LNHDA and CDR2 as SQIVND (reference sequence). This CDR3 comprises 16 residues. The DNA of the CDR3 is TGTGCCAGTAGTATCCGGACAGGGGGAGGGTATCAGCCCCAGCATTTT. This codes for CASSIRTGGGYQPQHF. The full variable domain, with the rest looked up from reference TRBV19 and TRBJ1-5, is DGGITQSPKYLFRKEGQNVTLSCEQNLNHDAMYWYRQDPGQGLRLIYYSQIVNDFQKGDIAEGYSVSREKKESFPLTVTSAQKNPTAFYLCASSIRTGGGYQPQHFGDGTRLSIL.

The chain employs TRBV11-3 and TRBJ2-7, with a tentative D call TRBD2 (6 bases). V was clipped by 1 base and J by 5 bases, with 15 bases between them. The germline gives CDR1 SGHNT, CDR2 YENEEA. CDR3 size: 15 residues. The CDR3 loop is CASSLGSGLKDEQYF. DNA of the CDR3: TGTGCCAGCAGCTTAGGGTCGGGACTTAAGGACGAGCAGTACTTC.

The chain links TRBV5-1 to TRBJ2-7; TRBD2 might be the D (6 bases). With 7 bases removed from V and 5 bases from J, the gap between germline ends came to 19 bases. CDR1 and CDR2 (germline): SGHRS, YFSETQ. The CDR3 has 14 residues. The CDR3 bases are TGCGCCAGCGGGTCCGGGACTCCGCCCCACGAGCAGTACTTC. Its translation is CASGSGTPPHEQYF.